The next 4 T cell receptor beta chains were all read from a single sample in a study of cytomegalovirus exposure and HLA in healthy donors. The PCR ran on 60 Vbeta and 13 Jbeta primers. Assay: immunoSEQ multiplex PCR; the TCRdb copy retains only in-frame clones and omits some. This repertoire includes about 200,000 clones. Sample: PBMCs. These receptors were taken from a girl under 10 years old in good health and CMV-seropositive.

The chain couples TRBV19 to TRBJ2-7; 7 nucleotides align to TRBD2. Germline values: CDR1 LNHDA, CDR2 SQIVND (reference sequence). The V gene end was trimmed by 1 base and the J gene end by 0 bases; junction bases not matched to a gene: 3. There are 15 residues in the CDR3. The chain's CDR3 is CASSIAWTSSYEQYF. DNA for the CDR3: TGTGCCAGTAGTATAGCCTGGACTAGCTCCTACGAGCAGTACTTC.

V and J are TRBV7-9 and TRBJ2-3, with 10 bases lining up with TRBD2. The germline V gene encodes CDR1 SEHNR and CDR2 FQNEAQ (reference sequence). The V and J ends lost 5 bases and 2 bases, in that order; junction bases with no gene match: 4. The CDR3 covers 15 residues. The DNA of the CDR3 is TGTGCCAGCAGCCTACTAGCGGGAACCACAGATACGCAGTATTTT. Translated, it gives CASSLLAGTTDTQYF.

The CDR3 DNA is TGTGCCAGCACGGACAGCCTAATGAACACTGAAGCTTTCTTT. Translating it yields CASTDSLMNTEAFF. The rearrangement links TRBV6-1 to TRBJ1-1; D perhaps matches TRBD1 (6 bases). Germline CDR1 and CDR2: MNHNS and SASEGT. The ends were cut back, 7 bases at V and 0 bases at J, with 12 bases in the middle. The CDR3 is 14 amino acids.

The chain combines TRBV5-1 with TRBJ2-1; 9 bases align to TRBD2. J gave up 6 bases and V 0 bases, and 7 bases lay outside the gene matches. Looked up from germline, CDR1 is SGHRS and CDR2 is YFSETQ. The CDR3 runs to 16 residues. CDR3 protein: CASSLAGASGINEQFF. In DNA, the CDR3 is TGCGCCAGCAGCTTGGCCGGGGCTAGCGGGATCAATGAGCAGTTCTTC.